These T cell receptor beta chains were read from a single sample in a study of T cell repertoires in cytomegalovirus infection. What these receptors recognize is not known. MiXCR, applied by TCRdb to the reads, yields one record per CDR3 protein. In the table there are 80,000 or so distinct CDR3 sequences, about 37% of which are singletons. This material consisted of CD8+ T cells from cultured PBMCs, taken from culture after CMV antigen stimulation. All receptors come from a human donor in good health (CMV status not recorded). Some clones in this sample may be carry-over from other donors' samples. Each CDR3 is given with its conserved first and last residue.

v_call: TRBV19; j_call: TRBJ1-4; cdr3_aa: CASSLDPAGEKLFF
v_call: TRBV7-2; j_call: TRBJ2-1; cdr3_aa: CASSLARTSGGDNEQFF
v_call: TRBV28; j_call: TRBJ2-2; cdr3_aa: CASSFYGDARELFF
v_call: TRBV20-1; j_call: TRBJ1-5; cdr3_aa: CSAKSRGPSNQPQHF
v_call: TRBV4-1; j_call: TRBJ2-3; cdr3_aa: CASSQAGGASTDTQYF
v_call: TRBV7-9; j_call: TRBJ2-4; cdr3_aa: CASSPPDRSPNAKNIQYF
v_call: TRBV6-8; j_call: TRBJ2-3; cdr3_aa: CASSYFGLAGGKDTQYF
v_call: TRBV7-9; j_call: TRBJ2-7; cdr3_aa: CASSRPVTDGTYEQYF
v_call: TRBV12-3/TRBV12-4; j_call: TRBJ1-5; cdr3_aa: CASTLTSDQPQHF
v_call: TRBV19; j_call: TRBJ2-1; cdr3_aa: CASTNQGLASYNEQFF
v_call: TRBV12-3/TRBV12-4; j_call: TRBJ2-1; cdr3_aa: CASSYEGANEQFF
v_call: TRBV7-6; j_call: TRBJ2-7; cdr3_aa: CASSPPGVYEQYF
v_call: TRBV7-8; j_call: TRBJ2-2; cdr3_aa: CASSLGSARGTGELFF
v_call: TRBV3-1; j_call: TRBJ2-1; cdr3_aa: CASSLVRGGKTYNEQFF
v_call: TRBV12-3/TRBV12-4; j_call: TRBJ2-7; cdr3_aa: CASSLELLYEQYF
v_call: TRBV7-8; j_call: TRBJ2-2; cdr3_aa: CASSLRRTGLVGTGELFF
v_call: TRBV24-1; j_call: TRBJ2-7; cdr3_aa: CATSDLPDGEQYF
v_call: TRBV27; j_call: TRBJ2-5; cdr3_aa: CASSQGNRETQYF
v_call: TRBV7-9; j_call: TRBJ2-5; cdr3_aa: CASSPPSGGNQETQYF
v_call: TRBV7-6; j_call: TRBJ2-3; cdr3_aa: CASSLGLAGRTDTQYF
v_call: TRBV9; j_call: TRBJ2-1; cdr3_aa: CASSVQDAGGSDEQFF
v_call: TRBV7-2; j_call: TRBJ1-1; cdr3_aa: CASSLRGGVNTEAFF
v_call: TRBV7-8; j_call: TRBJ2-1; cdr3_aa: CASSSDRGQPHEQFF
v_call: TRBV20-1; j_call: TRBJ2-5; cdr3_aa: CSAREGAPQETQYF
v_call: TRBV4-1; j_call: TRBJ2-1; cdr3_aa: CASSKASSGLYNEQFF
v_call: TRBV27; j_call: TRBJ2-3; cdr3_aa: CASSFGVLTSTDTQYF
v_call: TRBV7-8; j_call: TRBJ2-7; cdr3_aa: CASSLAGGLSEQYF
v_call: TRBV20-1; j_call: TRBJ2-1; cdr3_aa: CSASNTGTSTLDEQFF
v_call: TRBV27; j_call: TRBJ2-7; cdr3_aa: CASSFGEGAEQYF
v_call: TRBV4-3; j_call: TRBJ2-7; cdr3_aa: CASSQDSSGSYEQYF
v_call: TRBV12-3/TRBV12-4; j_call: TRBJ2-3; cdr3_aa: CASSGDPIVADTQYF
v_call: TRBV5-1; j_call: TRBJ2-7; cdr3_aa: CASSLEGLVAEREQYF
v_call: TRBV12-3/TRBV12-4; j_call: TRBJ1-1; cdr3_aa: CASSAGQGPRSTEAFF
v_call: TRBV20-1; j_call: TRBJ1-1; cdr3_aa: CSATVGSDTEAFF
v_call: TRBV9; j_call: TRBJ2-3; cdr3_aa: CASSAGTGVLSTDTQYF
v_call: TRBV19; j_call: TRBJ2-6; cdr3_aa: CASSIIISGANVLTF
v_call: TRBV12-3/TRBV12-4; j_call: TRBJ2-3; cdr3_aa: CASRAGSDTQYF
v_call: TRBV7-6; j_call: TRBJ2-5; cdr3_aa: CASSLGAKKTQYF
v_call: TRBV24-1; j_call: TRBJ1-1; cdr3_aa: CATSHRGLVNTEAFF
v_call: TRBV27; j_call: TRBJ1-2; cdr3_aa: CASSFRRRDYGYTF